What follows describes a single T cell receptor beta chain. The data originate from a study of blood T cell repertoires in COVID-19. About the study: Samples representing acute and convalescent COVID-19 were sourced from the United States, Italy and Spain. From T cells, B-cell-depleted T cells, or PBMCs came the material, which was cDNA or gDNA.

The germline V and J ends were trimmed by 5 bases and 8 bases, with 15 bases remaining between them. The CDR3 consists of 13 residues. Under the authors' procedure: Reference gene primer amplification gave estimated nucleated cell counts. The method was immunoSEQ multiplex PCR; TCRdb's version includes in-frame clones alone and lacks a portion of them. For V, J and clone size, that table is used; D and trimming come from the DNA. The sample contains 50,000 to 60,000 clones, more than 80% of which appear only once. This TCR derives from a man aged 40-49 years with acute or convalescent COVID-19. The gene calls are TRBV12-3 or TRBV12-4 and TRBJ1-1; TRBD1 is a possible D gene (5 bases). The sequenced sample consisted of peripheral blood. CDR3 nucleotide sequence: TGTGCCAGCAGTACCCCGGGCAGGGTCGAAGCTTTCTTT. Translation gives CASSTPGRVEAFF.